Following are 19 T cell receptor beta chains from one sample sequenced in a study of T cell responses to AZD1222 COVID-19 vaccine. Using immunoSEQ multiplex PCR, the repertoire was profiled, and TCRdb retains in-frame clones only, with some absent. This table has nearly 200,000 clones, about 94% appearing once. The sequenced sample was peripheral blood, obtained 28 days after the second AZD1222 dose. The receptor source for this set is an adult who received the AZD1222 COVID-19 vaccine.

J is TRBJ1-6 and V is TRBV5-1, with a possible D match to TRBD1 (5 bases). V was clipped by 7 bases and J by 11 bases, with 13 bases between them. CDR1 is SGHRS and CDR2 is YFSETQ in the germline V gene. The CDR3 extends over 12 amino acids. The CDR3 DNA reads as TGCGCCAGCTCTGGGGAGGGGACACCCCTCCACTTT. Its protein product is CASSGEGTPLHF.

The chain recombines TRBV6-1 with TRBJ2-6, with D possibly being TRBD1 or TRBD2 (5 bases each). Looked up from germline, CDR1 is MNHNS and CDR2 is SASEGT. Deletions cut 3 bases from V and 2 bases from J, with 8 bases between. The CDR3 runs 15 residues. DNA for the CDR3: TGTGCCAGCAGTGATCGGGGCCCTGGGGCCAACGTCCTGACTTTC. Translated: CASSDRGPGANVLTF.

The chain combines TRBV4-2 with TRBJ2-7, with 12 bases fitting TRBD2. CDR1 LGHNA and CDR2 YNFKEQ come from the germline V gene. V lost 4 bases, J lost 1 base, and 2 bases stayed unmatched. This CDR3 is 15 amino acids long. CDR3 loop: CASSRGTSGSYEQYF. In DNA form, the CDR3 reads TGTGCCAGCAGCCGAGGGACTAGCGGGTCCTACGAGCAGTACTTC.

The chain has TRBV3-1 (or the pseudogene TRBV3-2) and TRBJ1-3; no clear D. The CDR3 runs to 17 residues. CDR1 and CDR2 (germline): LGHDT, YNNKEL (reference sequence). Trimming left V 0 bases short and J 0 bases short, with 12 bases between. The CDR3: CASSQERRHLSGNTIYF. The CDR3 region has the DNA TGTGCCAGCAGCCAAGAGAGGCGACACCTCTCTGGAAACACCATATATTTT.

The chain is built from TRBV3-1 (or the pseudogene TRBV3-2) and TRBJ1-2, with TRBD1 matching 7 bases. The CDR3 totals 15 residues. With V trimmed by 2 bases and J by 8 bases, 11 bases remained unmatched. Germline CDR1 reads LGHDT; CDR2 reads YNNKEL (reference sequence). CDR3 DNA: TGTGCCAGCAGCCAAATCCCCGACAGGGAGGGCGGCTACACCTTC. Its protein product is CASSQIPDREGGYTF.

The rearrangement links TRBV6-1 to TRBJ2-3; possible D gene TRBD1, 6 bases. CDR3 length: 15 amino acids. The germline V gene has CDR1 MNHNS and CDR2 SASEGT. The V gene lost 5 bases and the J gene lost 4 bases, with 16 bases spanning the gap. The CDR3 spells CASSLQGSYPDTQYF. DNA for the CDR3: TGTGCCAGCAGTTTACAGGGAAGTTACCCAGATACGCAGTATTTT.

The chain has TRBV18 and TRBJ1-1; D perhaps matches TRBD1 (6 bases). V lost 5 bases to trimming and J lost 6 bases, with 16 bases between them. The CDR3 extends over 14 amino acids. Germline V gene data show CDR1 as KGHSH and CDR2 as LQKENI. The CDR3 DNA is TGTGCCAGCTCAGGGAACAGGGCAGTGCCTGAAGCTTTCTTT. It is translated as CASSGNRAVPEAFF.

V gene TRBV19 combines with J gene TRBJ1-5, with 7 positions matching TRBD1. Germline CDR1 LNHDA, CDR2 SQIVND (reference sequence). This CDR3 region has 17 residues. The V segment lost 9 bases and the J segment 0 bases; nucleotides outside the gene matches: 14. The CDR3 coding sequence is TGTGCCAGCCGCCGGGGACAGCAAAGGTATAGCAATCAGCCCCAGCATTTT. The encoded protein is CASRRGQQRYSNQPQHF.

This chain's CDR3 is CASSQGGGTDTQYF. The CDR3 DNA reads as TGTGCCAGCAGCCAGGGCGGCGGGACAGATACGCAGTATTTT. V is TRBV11-3 and J is TRBJ2-3; D is perhaps TRBD1 or TRBD2 (5 bases each). The CDR3 sequence is 14 residues long. Germline V CDR1 and CDR2: SGHNT, YENEEA. V lost 5 bases to trimming and J lost 3 bases, with 12 bases between them.

CDR3 coding DNA: TGTGCCAGCAGCCCAGGGGGCTCGTTATATGAGCAGTTCTTC. Protein sequence: CASSPGGSLYEQFF. V usage is TRBV6-2 or TRBV6-3 and J usage is TRBJ2-1; 8 bases align to TRBD1. With 6 bases clipped from V and 8 bases from J, the junction kept 9 bases outside the gene matches. This CDR3 is 14 amino acids long. Germline CDR1 is MNHEY and CDR2 is SVGEGT.

The rearrangement links TRBV7-9 to TRBJ2-6; D could derive from TRBD1 or TRBD2 (5 bases each). The germline CDR1 and CDR2 sequences are SEHNR and FQNEAQ (reference sequence). Trimming took 5 bases from V and 2 from J, leaving 19 bases between them. The CDR3 spans 18 residues. The CDR3 DNA sequence: TGTGCCAGCAGCCCCTCTCGGTGGGGGTACCCTGGGGCCAACGTCCTGACTTTC. Translation gives CASSPSRWGYPGANVLTF.

The V and J genes are TRBV3-1 (or the pseudogene TRBV3-2) and TRBJ1-2, with D unclear. Germline V lookup: CDR1 LGHDT, CDR2 YNNKEL (reference sequence). Trimming pared 4 bases from V and 3 bases from J, leaving 9 bases between. The CDR3 has 13 residues. The CDR3 region has the DNA TGTGCCAGCAGCCCCGACAATTACTATGGCTACACCTTC. Translation: CASSPDNYYGYTF.

The chain is built from TRBV6-4 and TRBJ1-1; TRBD1 is a possible D gene (6 bases). Looked up from germline, CDR1 is MRHNA and CDR2 is SNTAGT. Deletions cut 6 bases from V and 3 bases from J, with 14 bases between. This CDR3 region has 14 residues. The CDR3 DNA reads TGTGCCAGCAGGTCACAGGGTAGCGACACTGAAGCTTTCTTT. Amino acids: CASRSQGSDTEAFF.

This chain joins TRBV6-5 and TRBJ1-1; no clear D. V was clipped by 6 bases and J by 1 base, with 9 bases between them. CDR3 length equals 13 residues. CDR1 MNHEY and CDR2 SVGAGI come from the germline V gene. Written as DNA, the CDR3 is TGTGCCAGCAGGGTGACTCAGAACACTGAAGCTTTCTTT. It yields the protein CASRVTQNTEAFF.

The chain is built from TRBV15 and TRBJ2-4; D is possibly TRBD2 (6 bases). CDR3 length: 17 residues. Deletions cut 3 bases from V and 3 bases from J, with 18 bases between. In germline, CDR1 is LNHNV, CDR2 YYDKDF (reference sequence). The CDR3 region has the DNA TGTGCCACCAGCAGGGGGGGTACCGGTCAAGTCAAAAACATTCAGTACTTC. It codes for CATSRGGTGQVKNIQYF.

The chain has TRBV5-4 and TRBJ1-2, with TRBD1 matching over 9 bases. Germline CDR1 reads SGHNT; CDR2 reads YYREEE (reference sequence). The CDR3 length is 14 residues. Trimming took 0 bases from V and 6 from J; bases not matched to a gene: 3. Written as DNA, the CDR3 is TGTGCCAGCAGCTTGGAGGACAGGGGAGATGGCTACACCTTC. This sequence encodes CASSLEDRGDGYTF.

This rearrangement joins TRBV25-1 to TRBJ1-1; D is possibly TRBD1 (5 bases). CDR3 length: 13 amino acids. Germline-derived CDR1 and CDR2 are MGHDK and SYGVNS. Trimming removed 2 bases from V and 5 bases from J, with 9 bases in between. The DNA of the CDR3 is TGTGCCAGCAGTGAAGAGGGGTATACTGAAGCTTTCTTT. As protein: CASSEEGYTEAFF.

DNA for the CDR3: TGTGCCAGCAGCCCCTACCAGAACACTGAAGCTTTCTTT. Protein: CASSPYQNTEAFF. This rearrangement joins TRBV7-3 to TRBJ1-1; D gene uncertain. The CDR3 runs 13 residues. The germline gives CDR1 SGHTA, CDR2 FQGTGA. Trimming removed 5 bases from V and 1 base from J, with 8 bases in between.

The chain is built from TRBV3-1 (or the pseudogene TRBV3-2) and TRBJ1-6; possibly TRBD1 for D (5 bases). V shed 0 bases and J shed 3 bases, with 12 bases lying between them. The CDR3 spans 17 residues. Germline V gives CDR1 LGHDT, CDR2 YNNKEL (reference sequence). Here the CDR3 reads CASSQEVGDIYNSPLHF. CDR3 sequence (DNA): TGTGCCAGCAGCCAAGAGGTAGGGGATATCTATAATTCACCCCTCCACTTT.